This T cell receptor (beta chain) was identified during a study of regulatory T cells in long-lasting Graves disease. This CDR3 has 18 residues. Per the germline V gene, CDR1 is SGHTA and CDR2 is FQGNSA. The trim removed 5 bases at V and 6 bases at J, leaving 20 bases unmatched. Time point noted: newly diagnosed GD, antithyroid drugs for less than 3 months. From PBMCs, RNA was extracted and then used to make the TCR library. This clonotype was observed many times. Assembly of TCR beta libraries relied on iRepertoire HTBI primers together with Arm-PCR of CDR3 regions. MiXCR, applied by TCRdb to the multiplex PCR reads, yields one record per CDR3 protein. The repertoire consists of approximately 490,000 distinct CDR3 sequences, with about a sixth occurring once and the leading ten covering more than 9%. These data also featured in a second study, about T cells in Graves' hyperthyroidism and ophthalmopathy.

The chain carries TRBV7-2 and TRBJ2-7, with TRBD1 matching 9 bases. This sample comprised peripheral blood mononuclear cells (PBMCs), obtained at new diagnosis, from a patient treated with antithyroid drugs. The TCR originated in a middle-aged man with Graves disease. The CDR3 DNA reads as TGTGCCAGCAGCCCCCTGGGGGTCGGGACAGGGAGAGGCGGCGAGCAGTACTTC. Residues: CASSPLGVGTGRGGEQYF.